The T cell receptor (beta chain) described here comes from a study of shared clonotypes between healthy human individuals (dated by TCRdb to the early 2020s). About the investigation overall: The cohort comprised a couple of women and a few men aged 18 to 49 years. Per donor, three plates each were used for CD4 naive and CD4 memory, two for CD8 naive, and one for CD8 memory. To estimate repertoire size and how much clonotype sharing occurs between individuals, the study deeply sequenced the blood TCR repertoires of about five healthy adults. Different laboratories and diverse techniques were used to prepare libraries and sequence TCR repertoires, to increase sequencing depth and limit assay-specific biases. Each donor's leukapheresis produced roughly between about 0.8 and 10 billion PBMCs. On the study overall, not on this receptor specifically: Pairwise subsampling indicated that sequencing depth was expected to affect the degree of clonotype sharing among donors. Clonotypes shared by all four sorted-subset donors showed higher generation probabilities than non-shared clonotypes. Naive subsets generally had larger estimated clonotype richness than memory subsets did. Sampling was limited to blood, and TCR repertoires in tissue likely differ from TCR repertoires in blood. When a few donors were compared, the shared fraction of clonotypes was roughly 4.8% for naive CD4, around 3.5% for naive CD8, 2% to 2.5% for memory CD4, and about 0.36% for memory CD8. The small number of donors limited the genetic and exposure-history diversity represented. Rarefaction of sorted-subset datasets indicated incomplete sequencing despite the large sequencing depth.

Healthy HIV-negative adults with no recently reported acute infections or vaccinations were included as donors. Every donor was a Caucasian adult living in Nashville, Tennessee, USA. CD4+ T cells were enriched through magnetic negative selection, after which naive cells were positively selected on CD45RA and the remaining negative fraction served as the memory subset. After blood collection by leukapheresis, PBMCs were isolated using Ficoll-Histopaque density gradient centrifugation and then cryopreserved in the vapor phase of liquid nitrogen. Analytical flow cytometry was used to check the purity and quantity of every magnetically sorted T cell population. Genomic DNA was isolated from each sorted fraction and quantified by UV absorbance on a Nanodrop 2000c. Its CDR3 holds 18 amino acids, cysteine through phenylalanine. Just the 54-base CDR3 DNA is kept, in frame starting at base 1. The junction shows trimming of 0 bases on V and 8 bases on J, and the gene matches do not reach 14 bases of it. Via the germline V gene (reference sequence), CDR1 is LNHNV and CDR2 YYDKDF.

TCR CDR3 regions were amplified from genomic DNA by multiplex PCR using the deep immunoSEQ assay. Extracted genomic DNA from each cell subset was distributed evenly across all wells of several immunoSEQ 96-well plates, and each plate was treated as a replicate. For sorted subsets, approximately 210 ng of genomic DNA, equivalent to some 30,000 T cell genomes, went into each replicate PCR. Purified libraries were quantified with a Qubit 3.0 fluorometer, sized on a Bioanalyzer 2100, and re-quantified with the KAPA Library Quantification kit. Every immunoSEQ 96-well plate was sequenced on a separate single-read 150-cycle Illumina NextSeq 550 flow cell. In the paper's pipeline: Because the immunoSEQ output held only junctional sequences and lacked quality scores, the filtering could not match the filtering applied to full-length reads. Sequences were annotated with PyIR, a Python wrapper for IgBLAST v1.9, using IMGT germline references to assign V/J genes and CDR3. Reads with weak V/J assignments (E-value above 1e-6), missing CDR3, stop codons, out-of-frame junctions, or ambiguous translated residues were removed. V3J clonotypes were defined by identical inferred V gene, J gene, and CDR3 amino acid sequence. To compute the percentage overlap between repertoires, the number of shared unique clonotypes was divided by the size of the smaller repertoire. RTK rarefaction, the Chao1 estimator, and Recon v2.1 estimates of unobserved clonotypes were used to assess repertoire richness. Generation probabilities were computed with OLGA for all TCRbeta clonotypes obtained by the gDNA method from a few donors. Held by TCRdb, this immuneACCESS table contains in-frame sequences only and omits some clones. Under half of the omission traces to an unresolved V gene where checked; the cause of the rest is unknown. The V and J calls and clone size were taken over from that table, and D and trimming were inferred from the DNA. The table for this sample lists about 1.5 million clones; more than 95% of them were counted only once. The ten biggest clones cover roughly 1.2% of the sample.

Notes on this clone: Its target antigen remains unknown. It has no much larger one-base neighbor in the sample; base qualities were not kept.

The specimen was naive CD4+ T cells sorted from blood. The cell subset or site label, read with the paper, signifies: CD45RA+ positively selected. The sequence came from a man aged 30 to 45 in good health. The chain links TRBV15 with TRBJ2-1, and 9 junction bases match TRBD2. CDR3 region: CATSRESWGGGRADEQFF. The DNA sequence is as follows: TGTGCCACCAGCAGAGAATCTTGGGGAGGCGGGAGGGCCGATGAGCAGTTCTTC.